This T cell receptor beta chain was observed in a study of cytomegalovirus exposure and HLA in healthy donors (TCRdb year 2017). About the full investigation: According to an earlier analysis of 587 of the donors, about 170 million T cells yielded approximately 120 million unique TCR beta sequences and around 280 Gb of sequence data. An early release that covered some 640 HLA-typed donors contained about 300 gigabases of sequencing data and tens of millions of unique TCR sequences. Of the 300 to 500 genotyped donors, over 80% were placed in the genetic ancestry cluster associated with self-reported Caucasian donors. The study aimed to test whether signatures of past pathogen exposure could be identified by cataloging public T cell receptors. Using immunosequencing, the study profiled T cell repertoires from 500 to 800 subjects and related those repertoires to cytomegalovirus serostatus. Along with the roughly 610-subject first cohort, a separate validation cohort of over a hundred different subjects was used. High-throughput TCR immunosequencing, statistical association of individual TCRs with disease status, and machine learning were combined to predict cytomegalovirus infection status. In a later analysis, previously published TCR beta repertoires from several hundred donors were re-analyzed and high-resolution HLA genotyping was added so that TCR occurrence patterns could be studied. The later analysis used no new phenotypic data to find candidate immune exposures, relying instead on TCR beta sequences and their occurrence across donors. An earlier analysis of several hundred of the donors applied high-throughput TCR beta sequencing to assess whether each TCR beta V gene segment acted as functional or pseudogenic. Donor age, sex, ethnicity and CMV serostatus were compiled alongside the repertoire data. A later genetic analysis took genome-wide SNP genotypes for about three fifths of the roughly 670 donors and used that subset as a discovery cohort. Every repertoire in the discovery cohort had been generated on one and the same sequencing platform. Both class I and class II loci were covered by HLA typing, at four-digit resolution. Typing coverage varied by locus: roughly 629-640 donors for A, B, C, DRB1 and DQB1; more than 500 for DQA1; more than 600 for DPA1; under 490 for DPB1. Four to six DR-DQ haplotypes were handled as single units for association and clustering, since linkage in the cohort was strong. Across approximately 400 genotyped donors of the cohort, an average of roughly 250,000 unique TCR beta nucleotide sequences per donor were sequenced, and roughly a sixth of those sequences were non-productive.

Details on this clone: Its binding antigen is unknown.

Study-wide conclusions, independent of this receptor: Because counts were too low, seventeen rarely observed V segments, including chromosome 9 orphons, were excluded from the earlier analysis of 587 of the donors. Compared with the 666-donor mean, donors in an Asian-associated ancestry cluster had fewer N-insertions in productive TCRs, according to a later genetic analysis. Because the 87-base-pair reads could not distinguish some IMGT-functional V segments, including TRBV6-2 and TRBV6-3, those segments were excluded. Correlated functional status among segregating V segments might reflect linkage disequilibrium, but an unknown experimental factor could not be ruled out. For the cohort, immune exposure information was limited to CMV serostatus. In an earlier analysis of fewer than 750 of the donors, most TCR beta V segments were observed in productive rearrangements about 90% or about 30% of the time, broadly matching IMGT annotations. The authors suggested that the approach could potentially be extended to other disease states and immunological phenotypes. In the study, roughly 160 TCR beta chains were listed as associated with cytomegalovirus. Most TCR sequences were observed very rarely across donors, whereas some public TCRs were present in many individuals. A further reported finding was that TCR beta sequences accurately predicted the HLA-A and HLA-B alleles for most subjects in the first cohort. According to a later analysis, TCR association rates differed among HLA loci, with DRB1 alleles showing the most associated TCRs and HLA-C alleles showing the fewest. A group of highly shared sequence variants was considered likely to be a technical artifact of the sequencing pipeline. In vitro tests confirmed that a few of the cytomegalovirus-associated TCR beta chains recognize cytomegalovirus antigens. Compared with equally common non-associated chains, HLA-associated TCR beta chains in a later analysis were more clonally expanded and had lower generation probabilities. In a later genetic analysis, a missense DCLRE1C variant was associated with V-gene and J-gene trimming of TCR beta chains, and the association was replicated in an independent cohort. Cytomegalovirus status was reported to be diagnosed by the classifier with high specificity and sensitivity in both the original and validation cohorts. Several of the top co-occurrence clusters appeared to be linked to parvovirus B19, influenza, CMV and Epstein-Barr virus, according to a later analysis. In this cohort, only TCR beta chains were sequenced, and detectable features were limited by the absence of alpha or paired-chain data. The presence/absence analyses assumed that sequencing depth was roughly uniform across donors, and that assumption may not be true. Most CMV-associated TCR beta chains appeared to be HLA-restricted in a later analysis, and the HLA associations seemed to be driven largely by CMV exposure. In a later analysis, around 15,000 TCR beta sequences were associated with specific HLA alleles at a false discovery rate of 0.05. Assigning TCR associations to individual alleles was difficult when HLA alleles, especially DR and DQ, strongly co-occurred. Because HLA typing was missing for some donors at each locus, association tests included only the typed subset.

The cohort comprised hundreds of healthy bone marrow donors. All cohort members were sampled while nominally healthy, although unrecorded immune exposures were likely present. The donor was CMV seronegative and belonged to the group of over 350 seronegative cohort members. A peripheral blood sample was provided by each donor, and peripheral blood mononuclear cells were used for TCR beta sequencing. Genomic DNA extraction from the blood cell samples was performed with the Qiagen DNeasy Blood Extraction Kit. Libraries were constructed by the immunoSEQ multiplex PCR assay. For the multiplex PCR, a mixture combining 60 forward primers for TCR Vbeta segments and 13 reverse primers for TCR Jbeta segments was used. A multiplex PCR assay on genomic DNA amplified the CDR3 region of rearranged TCR beta genes. On the Illumina HiSeq System, the amplified TCR beta libraries were sequenced as 87-base-pair reads. Per the authors' processing: Across the 600 to 700 repertoires, a later analysis counted approximately 75 million unique TCR beta chains, 9.5 million to 13 million of which were shared by at least two donors. A nearest-neighbor algorithm error-corrected the raw reads and collapsed the reads into unique sequences, merging closely related sequences to remove PCR and sequencing errors. Alignment of CDR3 sequences to IMGT reference sequences was used to assign V, D and J gene segments. Each retained sequence needed at least a six-nucleotide match to both a V gene segment and a J gene segment. A rearrangement was called productive if the CDR3 had no stop codons and remained in frame with V and J, and every other rearrangement was called non-productive. CDR3 was defined by IMGT convention, running from the second conserved V-encoded cysteine to the conserved J-encoded phenylalanine. The earlier analysis of some 600 of the donors excluded sequences that lacked an unambiguous match to a single V gene segment. An earlier analysis of over 450 of the donors classified V segments as functional when productive rearrangements were above 56.7% and as segregating when the standard deviation between donors was above 5%. A statistical classification framework was built to diagnose cytomegalovirus status from the catalog of TCR beta chain sequences. A later analysis assigned V and J genes by comparing TCR nucleotide sequences with IMGT/GENE-DB human TR gene sequences. Using the TCRdist pipeline, a later analysis assigned CDR3 sequences along with most-parsimonious VDJ recombination scenarios. A later analysis defined each TCR beta chain by its CDR3 amino acid sequence plus V-gene family, and excluded reads lacking a unique V-gene family. To address suspected cross-contamination and a sequencing artifact, a later analysis removed a few hundred highly shared, low-generation-probability nucleotide sequences. For each public chain, a later analysis derived a clonal expansion index from normalized ranks of inferred template counts within each repertoire. In a later analysis, generation probabilities were computed with a VDJ recombination model fitted to out-of-frame rearrangements, and the resulting probabilities were checked against IGoR. In a later analysis, hypergeometric tests were used to score TCR-TCR, TCR-HLA and TCR-CMV co-occurrence, with a repertoire-size bias correction applied to TCR pairs. To estimate false discovery rates, a later analysis permuted the HLA or CMV assignments 20 times. In a later analysis, co-occurring TCRs were grouped using DBSCAN, and TCRdist sequence similarity was added for clustering within HLA-allele-positive subsets. Co-occurrence clustering excluded repertoires with fewer than 30,000 or more than 120,000 public chains, plus five with anomalous nucleotide sharing. TCRdb retrieved this table from immuneACCESS and kept in-frame rearrangements only. Not all clones are present; in checked studies, unresolved V genes account for under half, and no reason is known for the remainder. The V and J calls and clone size come from that table; D and trimming were worked out from the DNA. The sample table on file contains around 42,000 clones. The top ten constitute 1% to 1.5% of the sample.

The CDR3 measures 14 amino acids from cysteine to phenylalanine. Only CDR3 DNA remains: 42 bases, in frame from the first base. V loses 3 bases, J loses 2 bases, and the germline ends lie 11 bases apart. CDR1 and CDR2, looked up from the germline V gene (reference sequence), are LNHNV and YYDKDF. The sequence was collected from a man aged 25 to 40 in good health and CMV-seronegative. Sample: PBMCs. The chain is made from TRBV15 and TRBJ2-7; the D gene lacks a confident call. CDR3 loop: CATSSGGLPYEQYF. The bases are TGTGCCACCAGCAGTGGCGGCCTTCCCTACGAGCAGTACTTC.